The clone carrying this T cell receptor (beta chain) was observed many times. Its antigen is not identified. The data are from a study of T-cell reconstitution after alpha-beta-depleted transplantation in children. V trimming: 8 bases; J trimming: 2 bases; junction bases outside the gene matches: 4. CDR1 SGHRS and CDR2 YFSETQ come from the germline V gene. CDR3 size: 12 residues. Unique molecular identifiers tagged the TCRbeta library. TCRdb used MiXCR to reprocess the PCR reads, holding one entry per CDR3 protein. The table records roughly 120,000 distinct CDR3 sequences, 10% of them present only once. General study results and limits: In patients about two months after transplant, alpha-beta T cells reportedly arose from several hundred expanded graft clones. Among T cells one year after transplant, newly produced cells accounted for most counts and diversity. The study traced high day-60 TCRbeta diversity in some patients to surviving recipient T cells and thymic progenitors.

This rearrangement joins TRBV5-1 to TRBJ2-7; TRBD1 aligns across 7 bases. This specimen was PBMCs, taken before TCRalphabeta/CD19-depleted stem cell transplant. The clonotype was recovered from a boy aged 2 to 10 with acute lymphoblastic leukemia, due to receive a stem cell transplant. CDR3 DNA sequence: TGCGCCAGTCAGGGGGTCACCTACGAGCAGTACTTC. Protein product: CASQGVTYEQYF.